Detailed here is one TCR beta chain. Its antigen remains unidentified. V lost 10 bases to trimming and J lost 4 bases, with 15 bases between them. CDR3 length: 13 residues. Germline-derived CDR1 and CDR2 are SEHNR and FQNEAQ (reference sequence). The data derive from a study of T cell responses to AZD1222 COVID-19 vaccine. Findings and caveats of the study: There were mostly white British donors and more females than males, and clonal diversity was possibly underestimated. Among vaccine-associated CD4 TCRs, coverage spanned spike, with dominance at 160-218 and 743-854. Reportedly, close to half of spike-specific TCRs are directed against unmutated variant regions. Spike-specific TCR breadth and depth both grew after two AZD1222 doses.

Sequencing was performed with immunoSEQ multiplex PCR; in TCRdb, only in-frame clones are kept and a portion is missing. Altogether 200,000 or so clones are present, roughly 92% being singletons, with the ten largest covering over 0.95%. The chain carries TRBV7-9 and TRBJ2-3, with TRBD2 as a possible D gene (6 bases). This specimen was peripheral blood, taken 28 days after the second AZD1222 dose. The TCR was taken from an adult who received the AZD1222 COVID-19 vaccine. CDR3 protein: CAIPRRVSDTQYF. The DNA of the CDR3 is TGTGCCATCCCCCGGAGGGTCTCAGATACGCAGTATTTT.